Following are 12 T cell receptor beta chains from one sample sequenced in a study of blood T cell repertoires in COVID-19. Repertoires were generated with immunoSEQ multiplex PCR, while TCRdb's copy carries only in-frame clones and drops some. The data contain roughly 220,000 clones, roughly 79% of them singletons. The sample taken for sequencing was peripheral blood. Receptor source: a woman of 80 years or more with COVID-19, enrolled during active disease.

The chain joins TRBV29-1 to TRBJ1-1, with 12 bases lining up with TRBD1. The germline V gene has CDR1 SQVTM and CDR2 ANQGSEA. The CDR3 runs to 13 residues. V shed 5 bases, J shed 10 bases, and the junction held 8 bases outside the gene matches. DNA for the CDR3: TGCAGCGTTAACCGGGACAGGGGGCGCTTAGCTTTCTTT. Translating it yields CSVNRDRGRLAFF. Full variable domain (remainder filled in from reference TRBV29-1 and TRBJ1-1): SAVISQKPSRDICQRGTSLTIQCQVDSQVTMMFWYRQQPGQSLTLIATANQGSEATYESGFVIDKFPISRPNLTFSTLTVSNMSPEDSSIYLCSVNRDRGRLAFFGQGTRLTVV.

The rearrangement uses TRBV5-6 and TRBJ2-7; 9 nucleotides match TRBD2. CDR3 length: 18 amino acids. V lost 4 bases, J lost 0 bases, and 14 bases stayed unmatched. Germline V gene lookup returns CDR1 SGHDT and CDR2 YYEEEE. The CDR3: CASSPIRRASGTSYEQYF. The CDR3 nucleotides are TGTGCCAGCAGCCCAATCCGCAGGGCTAGCGGGACCTCCTACGAGCAGTACTTC. Supplemented by reference TRBV5-6 and TRBJ2-7, the full variable domain reads DAGVTQSPTHLIKTRGQQVTLRCSPKSGHDTVSWYQQALGQGPQFIFQYYEEEERQRGNFPDRFSGHQFPNYSSELNVNALLLGDSALYLCASSPIRRASGTSYEQYFGPGTRLTVT.

The chain links TRBV7-9 to TRBJ1-1; no firm D call. V was clipped by 5 bases and J by 5 bases, with 12 bases between them. Germline values: CDR1 SEHNR, CDR2 FQNEAQ (reference sequence). The CDR3 totals 13 residues. Written as DNA, the CDR3 is TGTGCCAGCAGCCCTAGAGGTGGTACTGAAGCTTTCTTT. It is translated as CASSPRGGTEAFF.

A word on this clone: The same CDR3 also results from other DNA sequences found in this sample. This sequence joins TRBV9 and TRBJ2-2; perhaps TRBD2 as D (5 bases). This CDR3 is built from 14 residues. Germline V gives CDR1 SGDLS, CDR2 YYNGEE. V was pared by 0 bases and J by 5 bases, with 8 bases between. CDR3 DNA sequence: TGTGCCAGCAGCGTAGTATCGGGGACCGGGGAGCTGTTTTTT. This sequence encodes CASSVVSGTGELFF.

The chain links TRBV7-2 to TRBJ1-1, with D perhaps matching TRBD1 (5 bases). Germline CDR1 is SGHTA and CDR2 is FQGNSA. CDR3 length equals 12 residues. Trimming took 8 bases from V and 4 from J, leaving 11 bases between them. This chain's CDR3 is CASGGRGTEAFF. The CDR3, as DNA: TGTGCCAGCGGTGGAAGGGGCACTGAAGCTTTCTTT.

The chain uses TRBV6-4 and TRBJ2-1, with TRBD1 identical over 7 bases. From germline, CDR1 is MRHNA and CDR2 SNTAGT. The junction had 5 bases not matched to a gene; V was cut back by 5 bases and J by 1 base. The CDR3 has 15 amino acids. CDR3 sequence reads: CASSSGTESYNEQFF. CDR3 bases: TGTGCCAGCAGTTCCGGGACAGAGTCCTACAATGAGCAGTTCTTC.

The chain recombines TRBV3-1 (or the pseudogene TRBV3-2) with TRBJ1-2; 7 bases align to TRBD1. The V segment lost 5 bases and the J segment 2 bases; nucleotides outside the gene matches: 2. Germline V lookup: CDR1 LGHDT, CDR2 YNNKEL (reference sequence). CDR3 size: 13 residues. The DNA of the CDR3 is TGTGCCAGCAGCTCGACAGGGAACTATGGCTACACCTTC. Encoded protein: CASSSTGNYGYTF.

The CDR3 loop reads CASIRTRQSSGANVLTF. CDR3 coding DNA: TGTGCCAGCATTCGAACCCGACAGTCCTCTGGGGCCAACGTCCTGACTTTC. The genes are TRBV6-6 and TRBJ2-6; D perhaps matches TRBD1 (5 bases). CDR1 MNHNY and CDR2 SVGAGI come from the germline V gene (reference sequence). V shed 7 bases and J shed 0 bases, with 16 bases lying between them. The CDR3 is 17 residues long.

This chain links TRBV18 with TRBJ2-2, with D possibly being TRBD2 (6 bases). The V and J ends lost 0 bases and 0 bases respectively, with 17 bases between them. Germline-derived CDR1 and CDR2 are KGHSH and LQKENI. This CDR3 contains 19 residues. CDR3 in DNA: TGTGCCAGCTCACCACCTCGCGGCAGGAGGGGCCCGAACACCGGGGAGCTGTTTTTT. Residues: CASSPPRGRRGPNTGELFF.

The chain has TRBV18 and TRBJ2-7; 8 nucleotides agree with TRBD2. The CDR3 contains 16 residues. CDR1 and CDR2 from the germline V gene are KGHSH and LQKENI. J was trimmed by 0 bases and V by 0 bases; bases with no gene match: 4. The CDR3 nucleotides are TGTGCCAGCTCACCACCACTAGCGGCCAACTCCTACGAGCAGTACTTC. Its translation: CASSPPLAANSYEQYF.

The chain joins TRBV7-2 to TRBJ1-6; D unresolved. Germline V CDR1 and CDR2: SGHTA, FQGNSA. V dropped 1 base and J dropped 7 bases, with 8 bases sitting between them. The CDR3 contains 14 residues. CDR3 DNA: TGTGCCAGCAGCTTAGAGCGGAGGAATTCACCCCTCCACTTT. This codes for CASSLERRNSPLHF.

This chain joins TRBV2 and TRBJ2-7; D may be TRBD1 (6 bases). V was cut by 7 bases and J by 7 bases, with 20 bases left in between. CDR1 is SNHLY, CDR2 FYNNEI, per germline. The CDR3 totals 14 residues. CDR3 amino acids: CASKRTVIISEQYF. In DNA form, the CDR3 reads TGTGCCAGCAAGAGGACAGTAATAATATCGGAGCAGTACTTC.